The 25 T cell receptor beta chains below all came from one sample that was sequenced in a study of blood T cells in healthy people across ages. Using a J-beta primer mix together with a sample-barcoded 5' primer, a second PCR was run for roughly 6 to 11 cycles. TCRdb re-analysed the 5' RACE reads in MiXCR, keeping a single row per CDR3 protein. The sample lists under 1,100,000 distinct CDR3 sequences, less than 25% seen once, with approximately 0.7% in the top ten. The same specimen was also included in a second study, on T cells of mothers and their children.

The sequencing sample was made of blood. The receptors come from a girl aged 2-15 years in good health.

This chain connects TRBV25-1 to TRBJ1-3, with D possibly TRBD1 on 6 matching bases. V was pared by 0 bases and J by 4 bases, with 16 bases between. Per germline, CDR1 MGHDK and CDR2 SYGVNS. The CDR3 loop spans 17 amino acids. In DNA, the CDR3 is TGTGCCAGCAGTGAATATTCGGTGGGGGGCCGCGGAAACACCATATATTTT. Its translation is CASSEYSVGGRGNTIYF.

This chain's CDR3 is CASSFFPGTGNYEQYF. As DNA, the CDR3 is TGTGCCAGCAGCTTCTTCCCCGGGACAGGGAATTACGAGCAGTACTTC. The rearrangement joins TRBV13 to TRBJ2-7; TRBD1 matches 9 bases. CDR3 size: 16 residues. Unmatched junction bases numbered 10, after V lost 3 bases and J lost 4 bases. The germline gives CDR1 PRHDT, CDR2 FYEKMQ (reference sequence).

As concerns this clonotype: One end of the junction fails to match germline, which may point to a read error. CDR3: CASSLGGGGRVVF. Written as DNA, the CDR3 is TGTGCCAGCAGCTTGGGGGGTGGGGGCAGGGTGGTCTTC. The chain combines TRBV7-3 with TRBJ2-5; the D gene could be TRBD1 or TRBD2 (6 bases each). The CDR3 spans 13 residues. Germline values: CDR1 SGHTA, CDR2 FQGTGA.

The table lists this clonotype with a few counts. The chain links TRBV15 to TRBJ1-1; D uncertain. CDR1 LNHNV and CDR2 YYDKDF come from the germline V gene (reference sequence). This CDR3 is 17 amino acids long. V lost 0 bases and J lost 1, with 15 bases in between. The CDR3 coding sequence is TGTGCCACCAGCAGAGATGGAAGAGGGAACCCGAACACTGAAGCTTTCTTT. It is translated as CATSRDGRGNPNTEAFF.

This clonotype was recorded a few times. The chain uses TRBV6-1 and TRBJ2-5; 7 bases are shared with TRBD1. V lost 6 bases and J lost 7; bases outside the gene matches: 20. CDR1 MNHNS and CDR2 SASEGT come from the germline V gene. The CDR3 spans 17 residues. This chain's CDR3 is CASSPSTGSLPAGTQYF. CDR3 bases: TGTGCCAGCAGCCCTTCGACAGGGAGCCTCCCGGCGGGGACCCAGTACTTC.

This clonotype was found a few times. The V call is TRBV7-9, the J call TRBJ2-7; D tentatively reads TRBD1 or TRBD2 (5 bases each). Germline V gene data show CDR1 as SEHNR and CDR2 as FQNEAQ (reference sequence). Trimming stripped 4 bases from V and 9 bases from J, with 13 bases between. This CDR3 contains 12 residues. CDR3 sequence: CASSSGPLTQYF. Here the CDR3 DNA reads TGTGCCAGCAGCTCGGGACCCTTGACGCAGTACTTC. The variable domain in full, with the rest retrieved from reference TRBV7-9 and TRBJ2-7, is DTGVSQNPRHKITKRGQNVTFRCDPISEHNRLYWYRQTLGQGPEFLTYFQNEAQLEKSRLLSDRFSAERPKGSFSTLEIQRTEQGDSAMYLCASSSGPLTQYFGPGTRLTVT.

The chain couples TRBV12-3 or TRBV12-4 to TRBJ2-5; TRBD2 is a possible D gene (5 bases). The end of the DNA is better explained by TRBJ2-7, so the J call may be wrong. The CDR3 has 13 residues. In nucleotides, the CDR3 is TGTGCCAGCAGTGCGGGTCGGTACTACGAGCAGTACTTC. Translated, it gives CASSAGRYYEQYF.

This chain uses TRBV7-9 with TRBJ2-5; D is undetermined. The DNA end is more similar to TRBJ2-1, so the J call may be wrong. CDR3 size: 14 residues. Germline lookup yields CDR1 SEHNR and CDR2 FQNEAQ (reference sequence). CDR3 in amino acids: CASSFSASDYEQFF. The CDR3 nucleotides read TGTGCCAGCAGCTTTTCAGCGTCCGATTATGAGCAGTTCTTC.

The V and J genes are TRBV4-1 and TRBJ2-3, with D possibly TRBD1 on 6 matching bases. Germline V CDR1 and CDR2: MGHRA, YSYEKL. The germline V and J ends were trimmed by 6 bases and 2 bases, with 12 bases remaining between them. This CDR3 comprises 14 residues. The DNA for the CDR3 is TGCGCCAGCAGGGGGGCTGCCTACACAGATACGCAGTATTTT. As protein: CASRGAAYTDTQYF.

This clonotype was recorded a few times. The CDR3 loop is CASSFEGGPSYEQYF. In nucleotides, the CDR3 is TGCGCCAGCAGTTTTGAGGGAGGGCCGTCTTACGAGCAGTACTTC. This chain connects TRBV5-1 to TRBJ2-5; 7 bases align to TRBD2. The J call could be wrong; TRBJ2-7 is a better fit for the DNA end. This CDR3 has 15 residues. Germline V lookup: CDR1 SGHRS, CDR2 YFSETQ.

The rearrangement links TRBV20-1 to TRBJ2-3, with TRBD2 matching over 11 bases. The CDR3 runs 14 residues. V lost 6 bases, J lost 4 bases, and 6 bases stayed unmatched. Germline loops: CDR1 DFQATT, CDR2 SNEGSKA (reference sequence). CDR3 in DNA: TGCAGTGCCAAGATAGCGGGGGGGCCAGATACGCAGTATTTT. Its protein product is CSAKIAGGPDTQYF.

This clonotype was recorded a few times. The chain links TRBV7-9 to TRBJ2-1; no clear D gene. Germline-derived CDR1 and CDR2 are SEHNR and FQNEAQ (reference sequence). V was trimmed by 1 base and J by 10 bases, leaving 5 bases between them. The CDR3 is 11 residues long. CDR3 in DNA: TGTGCCAGCAGCTTAGTTGTAGAGCAGTTCTTC. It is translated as CASSLVVEQFF.

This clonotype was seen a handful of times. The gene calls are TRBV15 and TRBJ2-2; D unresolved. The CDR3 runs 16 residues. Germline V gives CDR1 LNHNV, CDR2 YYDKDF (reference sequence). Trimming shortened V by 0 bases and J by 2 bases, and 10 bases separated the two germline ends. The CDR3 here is CATSRDFGYNTGELFF. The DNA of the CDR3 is TGTGCCACCAGCAGAGACTTTGGTTACAACACCGGGGAGCTGTTTTTT.

The CDR3 coding sequence is TGCAGCGTTGATTTGGGACAGGGGGGAGATGAGCAGTTCTTC. It encodes CSVDLGQGGDEQFF. V usage is TRBV29-1 and J usage is TRBJ2-1; 11 bases match TRBD1. The V segment lost 3 bases and the J segment 8 bases; nucleotides outside the gene matches: 6. CDR1 is SQVTM and CDR2 is ANQGSEA in the germline V gene. The CDR3 is 14 amino acids.

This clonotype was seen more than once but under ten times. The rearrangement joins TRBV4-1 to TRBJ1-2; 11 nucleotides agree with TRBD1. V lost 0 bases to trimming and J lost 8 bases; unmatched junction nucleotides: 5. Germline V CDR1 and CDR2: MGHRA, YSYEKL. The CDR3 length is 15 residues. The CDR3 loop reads CASSQDPDRGHGYTF. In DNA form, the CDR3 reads TGCGCCAGCAGCCAAGATCCGGACAGGGGGCACGGCTACACCTTC.

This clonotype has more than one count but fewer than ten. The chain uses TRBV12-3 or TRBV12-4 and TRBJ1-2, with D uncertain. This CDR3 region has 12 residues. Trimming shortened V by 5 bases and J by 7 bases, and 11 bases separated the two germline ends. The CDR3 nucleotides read TGTGCCAGCAGTCCTCAGGTCTTTGGCTACACCTTC. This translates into CASSPQVFGYTF.

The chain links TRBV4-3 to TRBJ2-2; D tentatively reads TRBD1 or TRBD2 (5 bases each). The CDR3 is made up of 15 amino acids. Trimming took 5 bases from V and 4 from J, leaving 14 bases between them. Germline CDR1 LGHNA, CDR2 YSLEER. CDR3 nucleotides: TGCGCCAGCAGCTTCCTTGGGACGCTCACCGGGGAGCTGTTTTTT. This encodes CASSFLGTLTGELFF.

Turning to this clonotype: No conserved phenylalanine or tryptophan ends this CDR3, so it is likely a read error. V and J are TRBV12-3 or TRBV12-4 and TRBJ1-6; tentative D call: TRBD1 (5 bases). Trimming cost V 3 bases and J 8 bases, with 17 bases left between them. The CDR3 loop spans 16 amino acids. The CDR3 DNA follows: TGTGCCAGCAGTTTTAGACGGGGCAGCCGAGATTCACCCCTCCACCTT. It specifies CASSFRRGSRDSPLHL.

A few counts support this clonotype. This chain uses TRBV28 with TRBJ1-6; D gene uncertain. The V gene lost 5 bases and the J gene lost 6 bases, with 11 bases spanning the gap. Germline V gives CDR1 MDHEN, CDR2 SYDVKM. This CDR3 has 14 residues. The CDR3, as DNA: TGTGCCAGCAGTCTCGGGCTTTCTAATTCACCCCTCCACTTT. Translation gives CASSLGLSNSPLHF.

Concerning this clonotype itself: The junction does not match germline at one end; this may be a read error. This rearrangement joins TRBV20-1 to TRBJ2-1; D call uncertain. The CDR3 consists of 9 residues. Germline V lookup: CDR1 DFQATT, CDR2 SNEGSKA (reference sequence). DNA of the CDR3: TGCAGTGCTATGAGTGCGGATAACTTC. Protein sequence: CSAMSADNF.

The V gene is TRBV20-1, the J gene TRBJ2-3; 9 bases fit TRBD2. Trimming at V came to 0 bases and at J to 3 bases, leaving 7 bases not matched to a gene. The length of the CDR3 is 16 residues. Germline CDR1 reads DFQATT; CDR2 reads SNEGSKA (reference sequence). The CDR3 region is CSARDLPSGETDTQYF. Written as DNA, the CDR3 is TGCAGTGCTAGAGATCTACCTAGCGGGGAAACAGATACGCAGTATTTT.

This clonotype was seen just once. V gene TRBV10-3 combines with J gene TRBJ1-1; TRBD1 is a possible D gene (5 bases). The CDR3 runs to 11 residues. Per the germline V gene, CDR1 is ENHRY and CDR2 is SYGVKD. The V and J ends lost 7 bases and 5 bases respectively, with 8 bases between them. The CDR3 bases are TGTGCCATCAATGGGGGAACTGAAGCTTTCTTT. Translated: CAINGGTEAFF.

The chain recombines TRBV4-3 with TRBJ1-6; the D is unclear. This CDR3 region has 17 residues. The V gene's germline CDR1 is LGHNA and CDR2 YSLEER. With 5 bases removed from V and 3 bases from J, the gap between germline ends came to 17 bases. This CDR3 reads CASSSSLTDGYNSPLHF. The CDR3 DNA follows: TGCGCCAGCAGCTCTTCTCTCACGGACGGCTATAATTCACCCCTCCACTTT.

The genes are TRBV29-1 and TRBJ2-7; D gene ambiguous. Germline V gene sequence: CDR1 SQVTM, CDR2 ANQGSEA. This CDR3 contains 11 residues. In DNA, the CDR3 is TGCACCTCATACTGGGTGGGAGAGCAGTACTTC. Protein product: CTSYWVGEQYF.

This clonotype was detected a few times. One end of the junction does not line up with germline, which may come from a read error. The CDR3 loop is CASTKQGFPLSGASVLTF. Written as DNA, the CDR3 is TGTGCCAGCACTAAACAGGGGTTCCCCCTCTCTGGGGCCAGCGTCCTGACTTTC. The chain couples TRBV28 to TRBJ2-6; 7 bases fit TRBD1. The CDR3 runs 18 residues. Germline CDR1 MDHEN, CDR2 SYDVKM.